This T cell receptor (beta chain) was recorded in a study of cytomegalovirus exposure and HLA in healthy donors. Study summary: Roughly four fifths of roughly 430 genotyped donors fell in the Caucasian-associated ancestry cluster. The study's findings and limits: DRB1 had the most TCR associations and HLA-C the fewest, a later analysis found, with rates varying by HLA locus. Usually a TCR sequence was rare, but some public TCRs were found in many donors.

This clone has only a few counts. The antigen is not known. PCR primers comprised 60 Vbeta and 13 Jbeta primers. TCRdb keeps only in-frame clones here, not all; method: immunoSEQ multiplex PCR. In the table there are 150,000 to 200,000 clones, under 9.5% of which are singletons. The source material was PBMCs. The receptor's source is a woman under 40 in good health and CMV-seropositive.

The CDR3 nucleotides are TGTGCCAGCAGCTCGGGACTAGCGGGTTCTAGCACAGATACGCAGTATTTT. Translation: CASSSGLAGSSTDTQYF. This chain links TRBV9 with TRBJ2-3; the match to TRBD2 covers 12 bases. This CDR3 region has 17 residues. Germline CDR1 is SGDLS and CDR2 is YYNGEE. J was trimmed by 0 bases and V by 4 bases; bases with no gene match: 6.